The rows below give T cell receptor beta chains drawn from one sample of a study of post-analysis software for immune sequencing data. TCRdb used MiXCR to reprocess the PCR reads, holding one entry per CDR3 protein. The sample has more than 450,000 distinct CDR3 sequences, approximately 31% seen once; the top ten hold about 5.6%. Material: blood. These receptors all stem from a girl under 18 with multiple sclerosis. CDR3s leave out the opening cysteine and the closing phenylalanine or tryptophan. Each record gives: V gene, J gene, CDR3 protein.

>TRBV20-1|TRBJ2-6
SARDLSGANVLT
>TRBV20-1|TRBJ1-5
SAGGSTGIYQPQH
>TRBV4-1|TRBJ2-3
ASSPQDRGGSTDTQY
>TRBV29-1|TRBJ1-1
SVSGTLNTEAF
>TRBV21-1|TRBJ2-1
ASSRGRQF
>TRBV29-1|TRBJ1-1
SANSPNTEAF
>TRBV12-3/TRBV12-4|TRBJ2-7
ASSLSAGTNYEQY
>TRBV25-1|TRBJ2-7
ASSRRGGPIEQY
>TRBV5-1|TRBJ1-4
ASGSGQSNEKLF
>TRBV7-3|TRBJ2-3
ASSYGAGAADTQY
>TRBV20-1|TRBJ1-5
SARPDPTGTRQPQH
>TRBV7-2|TRBJ2-5
ASSLAGATMETQY
>TRBV7-2|TRBJ2-5
ASSSGTQTGDQY
>TRBV3-1|TRBJ1-2
ASSHGGGGYT
>TRBV5-1|TRBJ2-7
ASSAVVVPGGYEQY
>TRBV29-1|TRBJ2-5
SVGEGGETQY
>TRBV7-3|TRBJ2-1
ASSLAGASNEQF
>TRBV7-2|TRBJ2-1
ASSLGRFRSYNEQF
>TRBV20-1|TRBJ2-5
SARDGAGGRQETQY
>TRBV20-1|TRBJ1-4
SARTSYEKLF
>TRBV2|TRBJ2-1
ASSPVHEQF
>TRBV20-1|TRBJ2-5
SASLMAGGETQY
>TRBV5-1|TRBJ2-7
ASSPGGGPYEQY
>TRBV12-3/TRBV12-4|TRBJ1-4
ASSLSARGEKLF
>TRBV5-1|TRBJ2-6
ASSLVGTGSVGLSGANVLT
>TRBV5-1|TRBJ2-7
ASSTSSGTGTYEQY
>TRBV7-2|TRBJ2-7
ASSLEHDGYEQY
>TRBV20-1|TRBJ2-2
SASALGGEANTGELF
>TRBV24-1|TRBJ2-1
ATSDSLAVYNEQF
>TRBV12-3/TRBV12-4|TRBJ1-1
ASSLFSLNTEAF
>TRBV7-9|TRBJ2-1
ASSPPLVVEQF
>TRBV5-1|TRBJ1-1
ASSQQGWRTEAF
>TRBV2|TRBJ2-3
AGSETTDTQY
>TRBV6-1|TRBJ1-1
ASSVTGTGEGRAF
>TRBV12-3/TRBV12-4|TRBJ2-2
ASSRDRITGELF
>TRBV9|TRBJ1-1
ASSVVSGGGTEAF
>TRBV4-1|TRBJ2-1
ASSPLRLGINNEQF
>TRBV5-1|TRBJ1-1
ASSSYRGNTEAF
>TRBV10-3|TRBJ2-5
AISGSGGTGMQETQY
>TRBV20-1|TRBJ2-7
SALDRSSYEQY
>TRBV3-1|TRBJ1-5
ASSRDIGRNQPQH
>TRBV4-1|TRBJ2-5
ASSQDLEETQY
>TRBV10-3|TRBJ1-1
AISEGRLRTEAF
>TRBV5-1|TRBJ2-1
ASSLASGAGGDNEQF
>TRBV5-6|TRBJ1-2
ASSFLNGYT
>TRBV6-6|TRBJ2-2
ASLSLAGGFDTGELF